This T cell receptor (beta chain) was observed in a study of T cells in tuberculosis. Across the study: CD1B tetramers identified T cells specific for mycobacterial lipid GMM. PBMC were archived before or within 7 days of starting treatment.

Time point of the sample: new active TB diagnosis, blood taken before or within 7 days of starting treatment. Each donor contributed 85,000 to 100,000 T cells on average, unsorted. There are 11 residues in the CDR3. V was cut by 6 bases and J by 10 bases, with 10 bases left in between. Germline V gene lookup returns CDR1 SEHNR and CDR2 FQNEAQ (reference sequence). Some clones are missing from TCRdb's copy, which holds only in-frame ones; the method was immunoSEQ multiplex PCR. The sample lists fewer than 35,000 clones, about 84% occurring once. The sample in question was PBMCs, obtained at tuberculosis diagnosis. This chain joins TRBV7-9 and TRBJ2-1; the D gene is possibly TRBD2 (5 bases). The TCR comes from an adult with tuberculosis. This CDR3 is CASSPDYEQFF. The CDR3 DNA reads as TGTGCCAGCAGTCCAGACTACGAGCAGTTCTTC.